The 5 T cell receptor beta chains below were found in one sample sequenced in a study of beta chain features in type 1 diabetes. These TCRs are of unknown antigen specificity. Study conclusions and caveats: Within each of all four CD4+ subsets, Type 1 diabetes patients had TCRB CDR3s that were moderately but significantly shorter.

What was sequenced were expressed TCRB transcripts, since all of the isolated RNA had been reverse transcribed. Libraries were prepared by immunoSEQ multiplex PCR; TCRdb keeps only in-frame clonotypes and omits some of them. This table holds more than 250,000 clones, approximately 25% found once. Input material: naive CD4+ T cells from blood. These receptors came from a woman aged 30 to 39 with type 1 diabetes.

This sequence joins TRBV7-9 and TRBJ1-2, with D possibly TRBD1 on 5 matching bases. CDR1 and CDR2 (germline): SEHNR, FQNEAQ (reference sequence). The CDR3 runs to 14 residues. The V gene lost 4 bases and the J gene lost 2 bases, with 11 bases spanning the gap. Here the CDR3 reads CASSSFGGNYGYTF. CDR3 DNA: TGTGCCAGCAGCTCCTTTGGGGGGAACTATGGCTACACCTTC.

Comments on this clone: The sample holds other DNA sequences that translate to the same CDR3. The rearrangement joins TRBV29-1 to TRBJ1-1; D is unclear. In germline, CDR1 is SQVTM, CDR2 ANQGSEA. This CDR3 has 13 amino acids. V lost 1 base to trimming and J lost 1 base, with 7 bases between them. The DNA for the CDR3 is TGCAGCGTTGAAGGTCAGGAGAACACTGAAGCTTTCTTT. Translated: CSVEGQENTEAFF.

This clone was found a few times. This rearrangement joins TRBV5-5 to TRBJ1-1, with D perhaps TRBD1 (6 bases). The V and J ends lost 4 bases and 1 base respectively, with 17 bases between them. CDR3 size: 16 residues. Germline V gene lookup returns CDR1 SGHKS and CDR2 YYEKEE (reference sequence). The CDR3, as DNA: TGTGCCAGCAGCCACCCCCTAGGACAGAGGAACACTGAAGCTTTCTTT. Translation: CASSHPLGQRNTEAFF.

CDR3 DNA: TGCAGCGTTGCCCAGGTAGGGGGCAACACTGAAGCTTTCTTT. This codes for CSVAQVGGNTEAFF. This chain joins TRBV29-1 and TRBJ1-1, with 7 bases aligning to TRBD1. V gave up 4 bases and J gave up 2 bases; unmatched junction bases: 7. Germline loops: CDR1 SQVTM, CDR2 ANQGSEA. The CDR3 has 14 amino acids.

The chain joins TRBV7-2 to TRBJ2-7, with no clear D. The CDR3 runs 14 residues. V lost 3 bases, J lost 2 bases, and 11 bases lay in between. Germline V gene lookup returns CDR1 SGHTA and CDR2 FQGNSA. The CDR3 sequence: CASSFRTVPYEQYF. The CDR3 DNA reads TGTGCCAGCAGCTTCAGAACAGTCCCCTACGAGCAGTACTTC. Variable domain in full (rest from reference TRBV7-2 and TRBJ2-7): GAGVSQSPSNKVTEKGKDVELRCDPISGHTALYWYRQSLGQGLEFLIYFQGNSAPDKSGLPSDRFSAERTGGSVSTLTIQRTQQEDSAVYLCASSFRTVPYEQYFGPGTRLTVT.